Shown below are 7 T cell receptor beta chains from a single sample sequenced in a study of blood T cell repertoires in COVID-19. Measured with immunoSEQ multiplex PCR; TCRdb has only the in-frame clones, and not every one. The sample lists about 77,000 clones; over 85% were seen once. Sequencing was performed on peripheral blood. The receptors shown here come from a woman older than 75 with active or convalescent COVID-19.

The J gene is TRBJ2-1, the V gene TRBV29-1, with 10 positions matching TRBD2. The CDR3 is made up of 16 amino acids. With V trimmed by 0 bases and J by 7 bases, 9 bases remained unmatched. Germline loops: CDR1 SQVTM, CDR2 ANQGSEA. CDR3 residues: CSVEDLFGTSVNEQFF. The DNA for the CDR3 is TGCAGCGTTGAAGATCTTTTCGGGACTAGCGTTAATGAGCAGTTCTTC.

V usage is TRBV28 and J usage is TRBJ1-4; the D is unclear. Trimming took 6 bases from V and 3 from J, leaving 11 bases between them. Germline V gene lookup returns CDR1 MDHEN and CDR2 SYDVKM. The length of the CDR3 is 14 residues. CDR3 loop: CASRRTGSNEKLFF. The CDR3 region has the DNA TGTGCCAGCAGGCGGACGGGATCTAATGAAAAACTGTTTTTT.

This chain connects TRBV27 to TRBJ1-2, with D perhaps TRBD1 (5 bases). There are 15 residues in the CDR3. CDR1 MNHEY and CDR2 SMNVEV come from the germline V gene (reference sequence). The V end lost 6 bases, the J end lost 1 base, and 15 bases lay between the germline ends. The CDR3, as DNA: TGTGCCAGCAGCCCGGCGGGAGGGGTTAACTATGGCTACACCTTC. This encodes CASSPAGGVNYGYTF.

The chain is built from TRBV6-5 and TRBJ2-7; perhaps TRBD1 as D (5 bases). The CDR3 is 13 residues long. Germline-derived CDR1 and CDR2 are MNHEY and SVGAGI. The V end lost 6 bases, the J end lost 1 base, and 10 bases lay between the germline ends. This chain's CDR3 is CASRTGPSYEQYF. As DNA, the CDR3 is TGTGCCAGCAGAACAGGACCTTCCTACGAGCAGTACTTC.

CDR3: CASSDQQANSPLHF. CDR3 nucleotides: TGTGCCAGCAGTGACCAACAGGCTAATTCACCCCTCCACTTT. This chain uses TRBV6-4 with TRBJ1-6; tentatively, D is TRBD1 (5 bases). Germline V gene lookup returns CDR1 MRHNA and CDR2 SNTAGT. V lost 2 bases and J lost 6, with 8 bases in between. The CDR3 is made up of 14 amino acids.

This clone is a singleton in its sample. CDR3 amino acids: CASKTSRGEQFF. The CDR3 nucleotides read TGTGCCAGCAAAACCTCCCGGGGTGAGCAGTTCTTC. The J gene is TRBJ2-1, the V gene TRBV6-4; D perhaps matches TRBD2 (5 bases). The V gene's germline CDR1 is MRHNA and CDR2 SNTAGT. V shed 7 bases and J shed 9 bases, with 13 bases lying between them. This CDR3 region has 12 residues.

The CDR3 DNA reads as TGTGCCAGCAGTCCCGGACAGGGAACTAATTCACCCCTCCACTTT. This encodes CASSPGQGTNSPLHF. This sequence joins TRBV2 and TRBJ1-6; 8 bases agree with TRBD1. V trimming: 5 bases; J trimming: 6 bases; junction bases outside the gene matches: 6. Looked up from germline, CDR1 is SNHLY and CDR2 is FYNNEI. The CDR3 has 15 residues.